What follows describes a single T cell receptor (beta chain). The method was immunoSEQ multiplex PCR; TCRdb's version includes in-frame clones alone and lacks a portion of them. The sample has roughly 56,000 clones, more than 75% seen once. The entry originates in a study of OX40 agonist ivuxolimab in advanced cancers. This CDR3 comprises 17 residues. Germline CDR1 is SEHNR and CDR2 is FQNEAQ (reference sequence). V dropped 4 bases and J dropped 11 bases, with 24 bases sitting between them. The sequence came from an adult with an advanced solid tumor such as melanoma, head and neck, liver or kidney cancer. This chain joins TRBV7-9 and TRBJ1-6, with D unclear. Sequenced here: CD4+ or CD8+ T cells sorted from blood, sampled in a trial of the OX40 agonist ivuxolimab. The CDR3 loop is CASSSQFVKQGTAPLHF. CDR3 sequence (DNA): TGTGCCAGCAGCTCCCAATTCGTCAAACAAGGCACAGCACCCCTCCACTTT.